The clone carrying this TCR beta chain appeared once. Germline assignment: CDR1 MDHEN and CDR2 SYDVKM. V gave up 5 bases and J gave up 0 bases, with 16 bases separating them. The length of the CDR3 is 16 residues. The data are from a study of T cells in localized non-small cell lung cancer. Here immunoSEQ multiplex PCR was the method, and the copy in TCRdb shows in-frame clones only, minus some. The table records 30,000 or so clones, more than 70% of them present only once. Sequenced here: peripheral blood, sampled before any cancer treatment. The J gene is TRBJ1-1, the V gene TRBV28; D perhaps matches TRBD1 (6 bases). The TCR originated in a female donor older than 55 with stage III squamous cell lung carcinoma. CDR3 sequence: CASSPRQGMLNTEAFF. CDR3 DNA: TGTGCCAGCAGTCCCCGGCAGGGGATGCTGAACACTGAAGCTTTCTTT.